A single sample gave rise to the 25 T cell receptor beta chains below, sequenced in a study of blood T cells in healthy people across ages. Alongside a J-beta primer mix, a sample-barcoded 5' primer served in a second PCR lasting 7 to 11 cycles. TCRdb reanalysed the 5' RACE reads using MiXCR and keeps one entry per CDR3 protein. This table holds some 860,000 distinct CDR3 sequences, 56% found once. Sequencing used blood. All receptors derive from a man aged 35-49 years in good health.

The chain couples TRBV11-1 to TRBJ2-7; D remains unclear. Per the germline V gene, CDR1 is SGHAT and CDR2 is FQDESV (reference sequence). Trimming removed 1 base from V and 2 bases from J, with 9 bases in between. The CDR3 runs to 14 residues. Here the CDR3 DNA reads TGTGCCAGCAGCTTAGACCCGAGACCCTACGAGCAGTACTTC. Its translation is CASSLDPRPYEQYF. The full variable domain, completed using reference TRBV11-1 and TRBJ2-7, is EAEVAQSPRYKITEKSQAVAFWCDPISGHATLYWYRQILGQGPELLVQFQDESVVDDSQLPKDRFSAERLKGVDSTLKIQPAELGDSAMYLCASSLDPRPYEQYFGPGTRLTVT.

This clonotype has more than one count but fewer than ten. The chain is built from TRBV5-5 and TRBJ2-1, with D possibly TRBD1 on 6 matching bases. CDR1 and CDR2 (germline): SGHKS, YYEKEE (reference sequence). The CDR3 contains 14 residues. Deletions cut 0 bases from V and 5 bases from J, with 9 bases between. DNA for the CDR3: TGTGCCAGCAGCTTGGACAGGGCAAACAATGAGCAGTTCTTC. Protein sequence: CASSLDRANNEQFF.

In its sample, this clonotype was seen a few times. The chain uses TRBV20-1 and TRBJ2-4, with 11 bases that match TRBD1. The V segment lost 1 base and the J segment 3 bases; nucleotides outside the gene matches: 2. Germline lookup yields CDR1 DFQATT and CDR2 SNEGSKA (reference sequence). The CDR3 covers 15 residues. The CDR3 is CSARGGTGGKNIQYF. The CDR3 DNA reads as TGCAGTGCTAGAGGTGGGACAGGGGGCAAAAACATTCAGTACTTC.

This clonotype was seen only a few times. Germline and junction disagree at one end, which may indicate a read error. The rearrangement uses TRBV7-7 and TRBJ2-7; D tentatively reads TRBD1 or TRBD2 (5 bases each). There are 15 residues in the CDR3. The germline V gene encodes CDR1 SSHAT and CDR2 FNYEAQ (reference sequence). CDR3 amino acids: CASSLGDRGSYEQYF. The CDR3 DNA follows: TGTGCCAGCAGTTTAGGGGACCGAGGCTCCTACGAGCAGTACTTC. Using reference TRBV7-7 and TRBJ2-7 for the parts outside the CDR3, the full variable domain is GAGVSQSPRYKVTKRGQDVTLRCDPISSHATLYWYQQALGQGPEFLTYFNYEAQPDKSGLPSDRFSAERPEGSISTLTIQRTEQRDSAMYRCASSLGDRGSYEQYFGPGTRLTVT.

This clonotype has a handful of counts. V gene TRBV15 combines with J gene TRBJ2-3; TRBD2 might be the D (6 bases). V gave up 5 bases and J gave up 2 bases, with 17 bases separating them. Germline CDR1 reads LNHNV; CDR2 reads YYDKDF (reference sequence). CDR3 size: 16 residues. The CDR3, as DNA: TGTGCCACCAGCGAACGTCGCCTGGACTACACAGATACGCAGTATTTT. Protein product: CATSERRLDYTDTQYF.

There are a few counts of this clonotype. V gene TRBV5-5 combines with J gene TRBJ2-5, with a weak D call TRBD1 (6 bases). Near its end, the DNA agrees better with TRBJ2-7, so the J call may be wrong. Germline V gene sequence: CDR1 SGHKS, CDR2 YYEKEE (reference sequence). CDR3 length equals 15 residues. The CDR3 sequence is CASSLGQTDVGEQYF. As DNA, the CDR3 is TGTGCCAGCAGCTTAGGACAGACCGACGTTGGCGAGCAGTACTTC.

In this sample, this clonotype turned up a few times. The CDR3 loop is CASSPSQGQGPPDTQYF. The CDR3 nucleotides are TGTGCCAGCAGCCCGTCTCAGGGACAGGGACCCCCAGATACGCAGTATTTT. This sequence joins TRBV4-2 and TRBJ2-3, with 9 bases matching TRBD1. Germline V gene data show CDR1 as LGHNA and CDR2 as YNFKEQ. Trimming took 4 bases from V and 4 from J; bases not matched to a gene: 12. The CDR3 is made up of 17 amino acids.

This chain uses TRBV7-2 with TRBJ1-2, with D possibly matching TRBD1 (5 bases). In germline, CDR1 is SGHTA, CDR2 FQGNSA. The CDR3 sequence is 14 residues long. Between the trimmed V and J ends, which lost 5 bases and 6 bases, there was a span of 16 bases. In DNA form, the CDR3 reads TGTGCCAGCAGCCCGGGACCGTCAAGGGATGGCTACACCTTC. This sequence encodes CASSPGPSRDGYTF.

The chain recombines TRBV27 with TRBJ2-1; D possibly corresponds to TRBD2 (6 bases). The germline V gene encodes CDR1 MNHEY and CDR2 SMNVEV (reference sequence). V lost 8 bases and J lost 14, with 16 bases in between. This CDR3 region has 11 residues. CDR3 in amino acids: CASSLGRREFF. CDR3 sequence (DNA): TGTGCCAGCTCCCTGGGGCGGAGGGAGTTCTTC.

This chain links TRBV9 with TRBJ2-3; TRBD2 is a possible D gene (6 bases). With 0 bases removed from V and 5 bases from J, the gap between germline ends came to 7 bases. The CDR3 contains 13 residues. Germline CDR1 is SGDLS and CDR2 is YYNGEE. As DNA, the CDR3 is TGTGCCAGCAGCGTAGGGGGGGAAGATACGCAGTATTTT. This encodes CASSVGGEDTQYF.

This clonotype came up a few times. V gene TRBV18 combines with J gene TRBJ1-6; 8 positions agree with TRBD1. The trim removed 3 bases at V and 11 bases at J, leaving 9 bases unmatched. There are 15 residues in the CDR3. CDR1 and CDR2 from the germline V gene are KGHSH and LQKENI. The CDR3, as DNA: TGTGCCAGCTCACCTGCGACAGGGGCGAGGGCACCCCTCCACTTT. Translated: CASSPATGARAPLHF.

The CDR3 is CASTLRSGRGIGELFF. The DNA of the CDR3 is TGTGCCAGCACCCTACGAAGCGGGAGAGGCATCGGGGAGCTGTTTTTT. V and J are TRBV6-5 and TRBJ2-2; 8 positions match TRBD2. V lost 7 bases and J lost 7; bases outside the gene matches: 14. Germline V lookup: CDR1 MNHEY, CDR2 SVGAGI. The CDR3 spans 16 residues.

CDR3 residues: CASSWGGRRPSEQFF. CDR3 DNA sequence: TGTGCCAGCAGTTGGGGCGGGAGACGTCCCTCTGAGCAGTTCTTC. The chain joins TRBV27 to TRBJ2-1, with 7 bases aligning to TRBD2. Germline assignment: CDR1 MNHEY and CDR2 SMNVEV (reference sequence). The V gene end was trimmed by 4 bases and the J gene end by 9 bases; junction bases not matched to a gene: 12. The CDR3 is made up of 15 amino acids.

The V call is TRBV25-1, the J call TRBJ2-5; possible D gene TRBD2, 5 bases. The CDR3 is 14 residues long. V shed 2 bases and J shed 11 bases, with 18 bases lying between them. Germline V gene sequence: CDR1 MGHDK, CDR2 SYGVNS. DNA of the CDR3: TGTGCCAGCAGTGAAGCGGGCACGGCTCAGGAGCAGTACTTC. This codes for CASSEAGTAQEQYF.

The chain has TRBV6-5 and TRBJ1-5, with D possibly matching TRBD1 (5 bases). The CDR3 is made up of 14 amino acids. Between the trimmed V and J ends, which lost 6 bases and 3 bases, there was a span of 12 bases. CDR1 and CDR2 (germline): MNHEY, SVGAGI. CDR3 nucleotide sequence: TGTGCCAGCAGATCCTCAGGGTTCAATCAGCCCCAGCATTTT. Protein: CASRSSGFNQPQHF.

The rearrangement uses TRBV20-1 and TRBJ2-5; D ambiguous. Looked up from germline, CDR1 is DFQATT and CDR2 is SNEGSKA (reference sequence). This CDR3 spans 13 amino acids. Trimming took off 0 bases at V and 3 bases at J, with 8 bases between the two ends. The CDR3 bases are TGCAGTGCTAGAGATTCTTGGGAAGAGACCCAGTACTTC. Amino acid sequence: CSARDSWEETQYF.

J is TRBJ2-1 and V is TRBV28; 8 nucleotides align to TRBD1. The V gene end was trimmed by 8 bases and the J gene end by 1 base; junction bases not matched to a gene: 7. CDR1 is MDHEN, CDR2 SYDVKM, per germline. This CDR3 spans 15 amino acids. As DNA, the CDR3 is TGTGCCAGCGATTCTACAGGGGGATCCTACAATGAGCAGTTCTTC. Its translation is CASDSTGGSYNEQFF. Based on the CDR3 plus reference TRBV28 and TRBJ2-1, the full variable domain is DVKVTQSSRYLVKRTGEKVFLECVQDMDHENMFWYRQDPGLGLRLIYFSYDVKMKEKGDIPEGYSVSREKKERFSLILESASTNQTSMYLCASDSTGGSYNEQFFGPGTRLTVL.

The chain links TRBV5-1 to TRBJ1-2; 7 bases fit TRBD1. The CDR3 has 14 amino acids. The V segment lost 3 bases and the J segment 6 bases; nucleotides outside the gene matches: 8. Germline assignment: CDR1 SGHRS and CDR2 YFSETQ. CDR3 amino acids: CASSSTGSSDGYTF. CDR3 DNA: TGCGCCAGCAGCTCGACAGGGAGTTCGGATGGCTACACCTTC.

The genes are TRBV24-1 and TRBJ1-5; no clear D gene. The V and J ends lost 4 bases and 4 bases respectively, with 10 bases between them. The germline CDR1 and CDR2 sequences are KGHDR and SFDVKD. This CDR3 has 14 amino acids. For the CDR3, the DNA is TGTGCCACCAGTGACCACCGGATAAATCAGCCCCAGCATTTT. It is translated as CATSDHRINQPQHF.

This sequence joins TRBV4-1 and TRBJ2-1, with 9 bases lining up with TRBD2. This CDR3 has 16 residues. V dropped 0 bases and J dropped 2; count of bases not matched to a gene: 2. CDR1 and CDR2 (germline): MGHRA, YSYEKL. CDR3 sequence: CASSQDQRGAYNEQFF. The DNA for the CDR3 is TGCGCCAGCAGCCAAGACCAGCGGGGGGCCTACAATGAGCAGTTCTTC.

The chain carries TRBV9 and TRBJ1-1; D ambiguous. The V end was cut by 0 bases, the J end by 5 bases, with 20 bases between. CDR1 and CDR2 (germline): SGDLS, YYNGEE. The CDR3 length is 17 residues. CDR3 nucleotide sequence: TGTGCCAGCAGCGTAGAATCACATATCGAGGAAGGAACTGAAGCTTTCTTT. Amino acids: CASSVESHIEEGTEAFF. The entire variable domain, with the rest obtained from reference TRBV9 and TRBJ1-1, is as follows: DSGVTQTPKHLITATGQRVTLRCSPRSGDLSVYWYQQSLDQGLQFLIQYYNGEERAKGNILERFSAQQFPDLHSELNLSSLELGDSALYFCASSVESHIEEGTEAFFGQGTRLTVV.

This clonotype was counted only a few times. This chain links TRBV6-5 with TRBJ2-7; TRBD1 or TRBD2 may be the D gene (6 bases each). Germline CDR1 and CDR2: MNHEY and SVGAGI. Between the trimmed V and J ends, which lost 2 bases and 3 bases, there was a span of 11 bases. This CDR3 contains 14 residues. In DNA form, the CDR3 reads TGTGCCAGCAGTTACAGGGGGGAGGACTACGAGCAGTACTTC. As protein: CASSYRGEDYEQYF.

V and J are TRBV20-1 and TRBJ2-6; D unresolved. In germline, CDR1 is DFQATT, CDR2 SNEGSKA (reference sequence). The CDR3 is 16 amino acids. The ends were cut back, 2 bases at V and 1 base at J, with 12 bases in the middle. The chain's CDR3 is CSARFGHRSGANVLTF. The CDR3 nucleotides are TGCAGTGCTAGATTCGGGCATCGGTCTGGGGCCAACGTCCTGACTTTC.

On this clonotype: Since a much larger clone is just one base distant, this may be a read error. Since no conserved phenylalanine or tryptophan closes the CDR3, a read error is the likely cause. The chain uses TRBV6-4 and TRBJ2-1, with D unresolved. Trimming took off 3 bases at V and 4 bases at J, with 7 bases between the two ends. The V gene's germline CDR1 is MRHNA and CDR2 SNTAGT. This CDR3 has 13 residues. The CDR3 sequence is CASSEKEYNEQFL. In DNA form, the CDR3 reads TGTGCCAGCAGTGAGAAGGAATACAATGAGCAGTTCTTA.

This clonotype was seen more than once but under ten times. This sequence joins TRBV5-1 and TRBJ2-3; tentatively, D is TRBD1 (6 bases). Germline-derived CDR1 and CDR2 are SGHRS and YFSETQ. The CDR3 covers 15 residues. V lost 0 bases and J 3 bases, leaving 11 bases between the germline ends. The CDR3 loop reads CASSLEGVRTDTQYF. CDR3 DNA sequence: TGCGCCAGCAGCTTGGAGGGGGTTAGGACAGATACGCAGTATTTT.